The rows below give T cell receptor beta chains drawn from one sample of a study of blood T cells in healthy people across ages. MiXCR, applied by TCRdb to the 5' RACE reads, yields one record per CDR3 protein. The sample yields hundreds of thousands of distinct CDR3 sequences, around 62% seen once. Material: blood. Receptors were obtained from a man aged 30 to 39 in good health. The CDR3 runs from the conserved cysteine through the conserved F or W. The order of the fields is CDR3 DNA, CDR3 protein, clone size, J gene, V gene, D gene. A D gene is named only where the DNA matches it firmly. Size is stated for part of the rows, as once, few or many counts, or as a class when the clone is expanded.

cdr3_nt: TGCAGCGTCCTAAGGCCTCAGCGGGGGGGTGGGTACACAGATACGCAGTATTTT
cdr3_aa: CSVLRPQRGGGYTDTQYF
clone_size: NA
j_call: TRBJ2-3
v_call: TRBV29-1
d_call: TRBD2

cdr3_nt: TGTGCCAGCAGCTTACGCGACAGGCAGGAGCAGTACTTC
cdr3_aa: CASSLRDRQEQYF
clone_size: NA
j_call: TRBJ2-5
v_call: TRBV7-3
d_call: NA

cdr3_nt: TGTGCCAGCAGTGACATCCTAGCGGGGGAGACAGATACGCAGTATTTT
cdr3_aa: CASSDILAGETDTQYF
clone_size: NA
j_call: TRBJ2-3
v_call: TRBV6-2/TRBV6-3
d_call: TRBD2

cdr3_nt: TGTGCCAGCAGCCGTACCGGGAGTTTACGGGGAGAGACCCAGTACTTC
cdr3_aa: CASSRTGSLRGETQYF
clone_size: few
j_call: TRBJ2-5
v_call: TRBV6-2/TRBV6-3
d_call: NA

cdr3_nt: TGCAGCGTTAAAAAGCAGGGCCCACCGAACACTGAAGCTTTCTTC
cdr3_aa: CSVKKQGPPNTEAFF
clone_size: NA
j_call: TRBJ2-1
v_call: TRBV29-1
d_call: NA

cdr3_nt: TGTGCCAGCAGCGCCCTTGGACAGGGGAGCTATGGCTACACCTTC
cdr3_aa: CASSALGQGSYGYTF
clone_size: NA
j_call: TRBJ1-2
v_call: TRBV9
d_call: TRBD1

cdr3_nt: TGTGCCAGCAGTCATCCGGGACAGGCGAAAGAGACCCAGTACTTC
cdr3_aa: CASSHPGQAKETQYF
clone_size: NA
j_call: TRBJ2-5
v_call: TRBV6-2/TRBV6-3
d_call: TRBD1

cdr3_nt: TGCGCCAGCAGCCCGTCGTGGGAGCCCTACGAGCAGTACTTC
cdr3_aa: CASSPSWEPYEQYF
clone_size: few
j_call: TRBJ2-7
v_call: TRBV4-1
d_call: NA

cdr3_nt: TGCAGCGTTGAAGATACAGGGACCTATGGCTACACCTTC
cdr3_aa: CSVEDTGTYGYTF
clone_size: few
j_call: TRBJ1-2
v_call: TRBV29-1
d_call: NA

cdr3_nt: TGTGCCAGCAGTTACGAGGGTATGCTGTTTTTT
cdr3_aa: CASSYEGMLFF
clone_size: NA
j_call: TRBJ1-4
v_call: TRBV6-5
d_call: NA

cdr3_nt: TGCAGTGCTAGAGAGGGCAGCACTAACTATGGCTACACCTTC
cdr3_aa: CSAREGSTNYGYTF
clone_size: few
j_call: TRBJ1-2
v_call: TRBV20-1
d_call: NA

cdr3_nt: TGTGCCAGCAGTGAAGGACCAGGAAAACTGTTTTTT
cdr3_aa: CASSEGPGKLFF
clone_size: few
j_call: TRBJ1-4
v_call: TRBV6-1
d_call: NA

cdr3_nt: TGCAGTGCACTAGCGGGGGAGCCAAACTCCTACGAGCAGTACTTC
cdr3_aa: CSALAGEPNSYEQYF
clone_size: few
j_call: TRBJ2-7
v_call: TRBV20-1
d_call: TRBD2

cdr3_nt: TGTGCCAGCAGCTTTAATCTCGGGGGGGCAGGGGAGCAGTACTTC
cdr3_aa: CASSFNLGGAGEQYF
clone_size: few
j_call: TRBJ2-5
v_call: TRBV7-2
d_call: TRBD2

cdr3_nt: TGTGCCAGCAGCTTAGCGGGGGGACGTAGGGAGACCCAGTACTTC
cdr3_aa: CASSLAGGRRETQYF
clone_size: NA
j_call: TRBJ2-5
v_call: TRBV7-2
d_call: NA

cdr3_nt: TGCAGTGCAGGGCCCGTTGGGTCACCCCTCCACTTT
cdr3_aa: CSAGPVGSPLHF
clone_size: NA
j_call: TRBJ1-6
v_call: TRBV20-1
d_call: NA

cdr3_nt: TGCGCCAGCAGCCACCCAGACAGAGTCTATGGCTACACCTTC
cdr3_aa: CASSHPDRVYGYTF
clone_size: NA
j_call: TRBJ1-2
v_call: TRBV4-3
d_call: NA

cdr3_nt: TGTGCCAGCAGCCAGGTACTAACAGATACGCAGTATTTT
cdr3_aa: CASSQVLTDTQYF
clone_size: NA
j_call: TRBJ2-3
v_call: TRBV3-1
d_call: NA

cdr3_nt: TGCAGTGCTTCGACTAGAGGTACGCAGTATTTT
cdr3_aa: CSASTRGTQYF
clone_size: NA
j_call: TRBJ2-3
v_call: TRBV20-1
d_call: NA

cdr3_nt: TGCGCCAGCAGCTTGGCAAGTTTGGGACAGGGGGCCGGAAATGAGCAGTTCTTC
cdr3_aa: CASSLASLGQGAGNEQFF
clone_size: NA
j_call: TRBJ2-1
v_call: TRBV5-1
d_call: TRBD1

cdr3_nt: TGTGCCAGCAGCGCGAGTCTCAGGGGGCAATGGGATACGCAGTATTTT
cdr3_aa: CASSASLRGQWDTQYF
clone_size: NA
j_call: TRBJ2-3
v_call: TRBV9
d_call: TRBD1

cdr3_nt: TGCAGCGTGGACGGACAGGGCGAGGACTCCTACGAGCAGTACTTC
cdr3_aa: CSVDGQGEDSYEQYF
clone_size: few
j_call: TRBJ2-7
v_call: TRBV29-1
d_call: TRBD1

cdr3_nt: TGTGCCAGCAGCTTATTCGCTTACGGGGGGACAGACTATGGCTACACCTTC
cdr3_aa: CASSLFAYGGTDYGYTF
clone_size: NA
j_call: TRBJ1-2
v_call: TRBV11-2
d_call: TRBD1

cdr3_nt: TGCAGCGTTAGAGACAGGGAATTGTATGGCTACACCTTC
cdr3_aa: CSVRDRELYGYTF
clone_size: once
j_call: TRBJ1-2
v_call: TRBV29-1
d_call: TRBD1

cdr3_nt: TGTGCCAGCAGCTTATGGAAGAAAAGGCGAGAGGAGCAGTACTTC
cdr3_aa: CASSLWKKRREEQYF
clone_size: NA
j_call: TRBJ2-7
v_call: TRBV7-3
d_call: NA

cdr3_nt: TGCAGTGCTAAATCGGGACTAGCGAGCAATGAGCGGTTCTTC
cdr3_aa: CSAKSGLASNERFF
clone_size: NA
j_call: TRBJ2-1
v_call: TRBV20-1
d_call: TRBD2

cdr3_nt: TGCGCCAGCAGCCAAAGACGGGAGGAGAACTATGGCTACACCTTC
cdr3_aa: CASSQRREENYGYTF
clone_size: NA
j_call: TRBJ1-2
v_call: TRBV4-3
d_call: NA

cdr3_nt: TGTGCCAGCAGCCTCCGTGAGGGCCTCTATAATTCACCCCTCCACTTT
cdr3_aa: CASSLREGLYNSPLHF
clone_size: few
j_call: TRBJ1-6
v_call: TRBV3-1
d_call: NA

cdr3_nt: TGTGCCAGCAGTTTAGGCGGGGGGGCGATCAATGAGCAGTTCTTC
cdr3_aa: CASSLGGGAINEQFF
clone_size: NA
j_call: TRBJ2-1
v_call: TRBV12-3/TRBV12-4
d_call: TRBD2

cdr3_nt: TGCAGCGTTGAAGATCAGGACGATGACTCCTACGAGCAGTACTTC
cdr3_aa: CSVEDQDDDSYEQYF
clone_size: NA
j_call: TRBJ2-7
v_call: TRBV29-1
d_call: NA

cdr3_nt: TGTGCCAGCAGCGTAGCTACGGGGACGTACGCAGATACGCAGTATTTT
cdr3_aa: CASSVATGTYADTQYF
clone_size: NA
j_call: TRBJ2-3
v_call: TRBV9
d_call: NA

cdr3_nt: TGTGCCAGCAGTCTCCGGGACCCCCCCTACGAGCAGTACTTC
cdr3_aa: CASSLRDPPYEQYF
clone_size: NA
j_call: TRBJ2-7
v_call: TRBV12-3/TRBV12-4
d_call: NA

cdr3_nt: TGTGCCACCAGCAGAGGGGCAGGGCGCTCCTACAATGAGCAGTACTTC
cdr3_aa: CATSRGAGRSYNEQYF
clone_size: NA
j_call: TRBJ2-7
v_call: TRBV15
d_call: NA

cdr3_nt: TGTGCCAGCAGTCAAATCCCCGCGGTCTACTACGAGCAGTACTTC
cdr3_aa: CASSQIPAVYYEQYF
clone_size: NA
j_call: TRBJ2-7
v_call: TRBV7-6
d_call: NA

cdr3_nt: TGTGCCACCAGCAGAAAAGGACAGGGGAGGTGGAATGAGCAGTTCTTC
cdr3_aa: CATSRKGQGRWNEQFF
clone_size: few
j_call: TRBJ2-1
v_call: TRBV15
d_call: TRBD1

cdr3_nt: TGCGCCAGCAGCGGCCTACTAGACGTGGTCGATACGCAGTATTTT
cdr3_aa: CASSGLLDVVDTQYF
clone_size: NA
j_call: TRBJ2-3
v_call: TRBV5-1
d_call: NA

cdr3_nt: TGTGCCAGCAGCTCCGGACAGGATCCGTTCTTC
cdr3_aa: CASSSGQDPFF
clone_size: NA
j_call: TRBJ2-1
v_call: TRBV7-8
d_call: TRBD1

cdr3_nt: TGTGCCAGCAGCGCGGGACTAGCAACCACAGATACGCAGTATTTT
cdr3_aa: CASSAGLATTDTQYF
clone_size: NA
j_call: TRBJ2-3
v_call: TRBV7-2
d_call: TRBD2

cdr3_nt: TGTGCCAGCAGCTACCCAAGAGGCGGGGGATACAATGAGCAGTTCTTC
cdr3_aa: CASSYPRGGGYNEQFF
clone_size: few
j_call: TRBJ2-1
v_call: TRBV12-3/TRBV12-4
d_call: TRBD2

cdr3_nt: TGTGCCAGCAGCCCGGACCTAATGAACACTGAAGCTTTCTTT
cdr3_aa: CASSPDLMNTEAFF
clone_size: NA
j_call: TRBJ1-1
v_call: TRBV3-1
d_call: NA

cdr3_nt: TGTGCCAGCAGCTTATTCGGCGGGAGTCCTATCAAAGAGACCCAGTACTTC
cdr3_aa: CASSLFGGSPIKETQYF
clone_size: NA
j_call: TRBJ2-5
v_call: TRBV7-3
d_call: TRBD2

cdr3_nt: TGCGCCAGCAGCGACGGGGCGGTCAATGAGCAGTTCTTC
cdr3_aa: CASSDGAVNEQFF
clone_size: NA
j_call: TRBJ2-1
v_call: TRBV5-1
d_call: NA

cdr3_nt: TGTGCCAGCAGCTTAGGGACCGGGACAAGCTCCTACAATGAGCAGTTCTTC
cdr3_aa: CASSLGTGTSSYNEQFF
clone_size: NA
j_call: TRBJ2-1
v_call: TRBV11-2
d_call: NA

cdr3_nt: TGTGCCAGCAGTTTTGACGGCGGCGGGGCTTTCTTT
cdr3_aa: CASSFDGGGAFF
clone_size: NA
j_call: TRBJ1-1
v_call: TRBV12-3/TRBV12-4
d_call: NA

cdr3_nt: TGTGCCAGCGGACAGGGCCCCACCTACGAGCAGTACTTC
cdr3_aa: CASGQGPTYEQYF
clone_size: once
j_call: TRBJ2-7
v_call: TRBV21-1
d_call: NA

cdr3_nt: TGCAGTGCTAGTATGCATGGGTATACCCTGACTGAAGCTTTCTTT
cdr3_aa: CSASMHGYTLTEAFF
clone_size: NA
j_call: TRBJ1-1
v_call: TRBV20-1
d_call: NA

cdr3_nt: TGTGCCAGTAGTGGACAGGGGGCCGGTGGGGCCAACGTCCTGACTTTC
cdr3_aa: CASSGQGAGGANVLTF
clone_size: NA
j_call: TRBJ2-6
v_call: TRBV19
d_call: TRBD1

cdr3_nt: TGTGCCAGCAGCTTAAGGGTCGAGCTGTTTTTT
cdr3_aa: CASSLRVELFF
clone_size: once
j_call: TRBJ2-2
v_call: TRBV7-9
d_call: NA

cdr3_nt: TGTGCCAGCAGTTACGACAGAAAAGAGACCCAGTACTTC
cdr3_aa: CASSYDRKETQYF
clone_size: NA
j_call: TRBJ2-5
v_call: TRBV6-5
d_call: NA

cdr3_nt: TGCGCCAGCAGCTCAACCGGGACAGCGATGTACAATGAGCAGTACTTC
cdr3_aa: CASSSTGTAMYNEQYF
clone_size: few
j_call: TRBJ2-7
v_call: TRBV5-1
d_call: TRBD1

cdr3_nt: TGTGCCAGCAGTTATGTTAGACTTAATGAGCAGTTCTTC
cdr3_aa: CASSYVRLNEQFF
clone_size: once
j_call: TRBJ2-1
v_call: TRBV6-2/TRBV6-3
d_call: NA